A single sample gave rise to the 9 T cell receptor beta chains below, sequenced in a study of identical twins. MiXCR was run by TCRdb on the 5' RACE reads, yielding one entry per CDR3 protein. The sample carries approximately 210,000 distinct CDR3 sequences, approximately 9% recorded once. The sequencing input was memory (CD45RO+) T cells sorted from blood. The receptors stem from a woman aged 18-29 years in good health.

This clonotype occurred a few times. The chain carries TRBV7-9 and TRBJ2-3; TRBD2 matches 7 bases. The CDR3 contains 14 residues. The J segment lost 4 bases and the V segment lost 5 bases, leaving 6 bases of the junction unmatched. CDR1 is SEHNR and CDR2 is FQNEAQ in the germline V gene (reference sequence). CDR3 in amino acids: CASSPGGGADTQYF. Here the CDR3 DNA reads TGTGCCAGCAGCCCGGGGGGAGGGGCAGATACGCAGTATTTT.

This clonotype occurred a few times. The genes are TRBV5-1 and TRBJ2-3, with a possible D match to TRBD2 (6 bases). The CDR3 sequence is 15 residues long. V lost 1 base, J lost 3 bases, and 12 bases lay in between. The germline CDR1 and CDR2 sequences are SGHRS and YFSETQ. The CDR3 DNA is TGCGCCAGCAGCTTGCAGGCTAGCGAAACAGATACGCAGTATTTT. It encodes CASSLQASETDTQYF.

Details on this clonotype: The limits of the CDR3 on the DNA are not certain, so only TCRdb's listed CDR3 is given. This chain links TRBV21-1 with TRBJ1-4; TRBD1, the table's D call, was not compared with the DNA. TRBV21-1 is a documented pseudogene. The length of the CDR3 is 15 amino acids, counting both ends. The CDR3 loop reads CASSRRGQGMKNCFF.

The sample holds a few counts of this clonotype. The chain recombines TRBV11-2 with TRBJ2-1, with 13 bases identical to TRBD2. CDR3 length equals 15 residues. V shed 5 bases, J shed 9 bases, and the junction held 7 bases outside the gene matches. Germline CDR1 SGHAT, CDR2 FQNNGV. CDR3 sequence reads: CASSLLAGGPTEQFF. The CDR3 DNA follows: TGTGCCAGCAGCCTACTAGCGGGGGGGCCTACTGAGCAGTTCTTC.

This clonotype was picked up a small number of times. The J gene is TRBJ2-7, the V gene TRBV10-3; 10 nucleotides line up with TRBD2. The V segment lost 3 bases and the J segment 5 bases; nucleotides outside the gene matches: 10. The CDR3 is 16 amino acids. In germline, CDR1 is ENHRY, CDR2 SYGVKD. Here the CDR3 DNA reads TGTGCCATCAGTGAATTGAGCGGGAGGGTTTACAACGAGCAGTACTTC. Translating it yields CAISELSGRVYNEQYF.

This clonotype was observed a few times. The chain joins TRBV2 to TRBJ2-7; TRBD2 is a possible D gene (6 bases). In germline, CDR1 is SNHLY, CDR2 FYNNEI. CDR3 length equals 14 residues. V lost 4 bases and J 2 bases, leaving 12 bases between the germline ends. CDR3 protein: CASSVGREAYEQYF. The CDR3 nucleotides are TGTGCCAGCAGTGTCGGCAGGGAGGCCTACGAGCAGTACTTC.

This clonotype has just a few counts. The J gene is TRBJ2-4, the V gene TRBV20-1; D unclear. From germline, CDR1 is DFQATT and CDR2 SNEGSKA (reference sequence). The CDR3 length is 14 residues. Between the trimmed V and J ends, which lost 0 bases and 8 bases, there was a span of 14 bases. In DNA, the CDR3 is TGCAGTGCTAGAGATGGACGCCTTGGGGACATTCAGTACTTC. Translated: CSARDGRLGDIQYF.

In its sample, this clonotype was seen many times. The genes are TRBV20-1 and TRBJ2-4; TRBD2 aligns across 8 bases. The CDR3 length is 14 residues. Germline CDR1 and CDR2: DFQATT and SNEGSKA (reference sequence). The V segment lost 3 bases and the J segment 6 bases; nucleotides outside the gene matches: 7. CDR3 nucleotide sequence: TGCAGTGCTAGCTTGGGACTAGGGGTAAACATTCAGTACTTC. It codes for CSASLGLGVNIQYF.

J is TRBJ2-7 and V is TRBV10-1, with 8 bases fitting TRBD1. The J segment lost 3 bases and the V segment lost 5 bases, leaving 6 bases of the junction unmatched. CDR1 is WNHNN and CDR2 is SYGVQD in the germline V gene (reference sequence). This CDR3 contains 14 residues. CDR3 nucleotides: TGCGCCAGCAGTAAGGGGACAGGATTCTACGAGCAGTACTTC. Its protein is CASSKGTGFYEQYF.